The 13 T cell receptor beta chains below were found in one sample sequenced in a study of blood T cells in healthy people across ages. Together with a sample-barcoded 5' primer, a J-beta primer mix was included in a second PCR lasting about 6 to 11 cycles. A single record per CDR3 protein comes from TCRdb applying MiXCR to the 5' RACE reads. The sample has around 870,000 distinct CDR3 sequences, more than 25% seen once. Sequenced sample: blood. These receptors originate from a woman older than 75 in good health.

In this sample, this clonotype turned up many times. The chain has TRBV9 and TRBJ1-2; 7 positions match TRBD1. This CDR3 comprises 14 residues. The J segment lost 2 bases and the V segment lost 3 bases, leaving 4 bases of the junction unmatched. Germline assignment: CDR1 SGDLS and CDR2 YYNGEE. The CDR3 sequence: CASSGETGNYGYTF. Written as DNA, the CDR3 is TGTGCCAGCAGCGGAGAGACAGGGAACTATGGCTACACCTTC.

This clonotype appeared many times. CDR3 sequence (DNA): TGCGCCAGCAGCCCAATAGACGGAGGCACAGATACGCAGTATTTT. Protein sequence: CASSPIDGGTDTQYF. V and J are TRBV5-1 and TRBJ2-3; D gene ambiguous. The germline gives CDR1 SGHRS, CDR2 YFSETQ. The CDR3 is 15 amino acids. The germline V and J ends were trimmed by 4 bases and 1 base, with 13 bases remaining between them.

This clonotype was seen a single time. The chain carries TRBV6-2 or TRBV6-3 and TRBJ1-1; D remains unclear. The CDR3 extends over 14 amino acids. The V end was cut by 7 bases, the J end by 7 bases, with 19 bases between. Looked up from germline, CDR1 is MNHEY and CDR2 is SVGEGT. The CDR3 DNA follows: TGTGCCAGCAAGGTGGTCATGAACATTGGTGAAGCTTTCTTT. Its translation is CASKVVMNIGEAFF.

This clonotype has just one count. A much larger clone differs from this one at a single base, so this may be a read error. The chain recombines TRBV4-3 with TRBJ1-2; 9 positions match TRBD1. This CDR3 comprises 15 residues. In germline, CDR1 is LGHNA, CDR2 YSLEER. The trim removed 5 bases at V and 4 bases at J, leaving 8 bases unmatched. CDR3 region: CASSTGTGIGYGYTF. CDR3 bases: TGCGCCAGCAGCACCGGGACAGGGATTGGCTATGGCTACACCTTC.

A few counts support this clonotype. A read error is possible here, since a much larger clone lies one base away. This chain joins TRBV20-1 and TRBJ2-5; 8 nucleotides align to TRBD2. Germline V gene lookup returns CDR1 DFQATT and CDR2 SNEGSKA (reference sequence). The CDR3 covers 15 residues. This chain's CDR3 is CGAREGSGIQETQYF. The CDR3 nucleotides read TGCGGTGCTAGAGAGGGTAGCGGGATCCAAGAGACCCAGTACTTC.

This clonotype came up many times. The rearrangement uses TRBV27 and TRBJ1-2, with 9 bases aligning to TRBD1. Germline CDR1 is MNHEY and CDR2 is SMNVEV (reference sequence). This CDR3 spans 15 amino acids. Trimming at V came to 1 base and at J to 4 bases, leaving 4 bases not matched to a gene. CDR3 bases: TGTGCCAGCAGTTTATATGGGACAGGGAGCTATGGCTACACCTTC. Amino acids: CASSLYGTGSYGYTF.

Notes on this clonotype: A much larger clone lies one base from this, so it may be a read error. The chain carries TRBV5-6 and TRBJ2-3, with 10 bases matching TRBD2. Per germline, CDR1 SGHDT and CDR2 YYEEEE. The CDR3 length is 20 residues. The CDR3 DNA reads as TGTGCCGGCAGCTTTCCGGCCGGGTACCTCGGGACTAGCGACACAGATACGCAGTATTTT. The encoded protein is CAGSFPAGYLGTSDTDTQYF.

The sample holds one count of this clonotype. An end of the junction differs from the germline gene, which may be a read error. The rearrangement links TRBV7-2 to TRBJ2-6; the D gene is possibly TRBD1 (5 bases). The V gene's germline CDR1 is SGHTA and CDR2 FQGNSA. This CDR3 has 15 residues. The CDR3: CASSLGVTGADVLTF. The CDR3, as DNA: TGTGCCAGCAGCTTAGGGGTGACTGGGGCCGACGTCCTGACTTTC.

This clonotype came up many times. This chain uses TRBV3-1 with TRBJ1-2, with D perhaps TRBD1 (6 bases). Germline CDR1 and CDR2: LGHDT and YNNKEL (reference sequence). The CDR3 contains 15 residues. V gave up 7 bases and J gave up 7 bases, with 22 bases separating them. The CDR3 coding sequence is TGTGCCAGCACCCCCCGGGGCGGGGGCGAGGCTGGCTACACCTTC. Amino acids: CASTPRGGGEAGYTF.

The chain couples TRBV28 to TRBJ1-2; tentatively, D is TRBD1 (5 bases). The CDR3 is made up of 14 amino acids. Germline V lookup: CDR1 MDHEN, CDR2 SYDVKM. Trimming pared 4 bases from V and 8 bases from J, leaving 17 bases between. The CDR3 reads CASSSVPGGIGYTF. In nucleotides, the CDR3 is TGTGCCAGCAGTTCAGTCCCCGGGGGTATCGGCTACACCTTC.

This clonotype appeared a few times. The chain uses TRBV7-8 and TRBJ2-7; D perhaps matches TRBD1 (5 bases). V lost 5 bases and J lost 2, with 13 bases in between. The CDR3 covers 14 residues. CDR1 and CDR2 from the germline V gene are SGHVS and FQNEAQ. The CDR3 loop reads CASSPSRAPYEQYF. CDR3 nucleotides: TGTGCCAGCAGCCCCAGCAGGGCCCCCTACGAGCAGTACTTC. Based on the CDR3 plus reference TRBV7-8 and TRBJ2-7, the full variable domain is GAGVSQSPRYKVAKRGQDVALRCDPISGHVSLFWYQQALGQGPEFLTYFQNEAQLDKSGLPSDRFFAERPEGSVSTLKIQRTQQEDSAVYLCASSPSRAPYEQYFGPGTRLTVT.

This clonotype was seen repeatedly, ten times or more. The V gene is TRBV12-3 or TRBV12-4, the J gene TRBJ1-5; unclear D gene. CDR3 length: 12 residues. V was trimmed by 6 bases and J by 1 base, leaving 4 bases between them. CDR3 sequence (DNA): TGTGCCAGCAGGATGAGCAATCAGCCCCAGCATTTT. It is translated as CASRMSNQPQHF.

This chain connects TRBV3-1 to TRBJ2-2; perhaps D is TRBD1 or TRBD2 (5 bases each). The CDR3 covers 15 residues. Germline V CDR1 and CDR2: LGHDT, YNNKEL (reference sequence). With 4 bases removed from V and 4 bases from J, the gap between germline ends came to 13 bases. The chain's CDR3 is CASSPGTLFTGELFF. CDR3 coding DNA: TGTGCCAGCAGCCCCGGGACCCTCTTCACCGGGGAGCTGTTTTTT.